The clone carrying this T cell receptor (beta chain) was detected a few times. Antigen specificity is unknown. TCRdb processed the 5' RACE reads anew with MiXCR; each CDR3 protein has one entry. Of 170,000 or so distinct CDR3 sequences in the sample, around a fifth are singletons; the top ten hold under 30%. Germline trimming cut 5 bases from V and 4 bases from J; bases unmatched to any gene: 8. This CDR3 is 15 amino acids long. Germline loops: CDR1 PRHDT, CDR2 FYEKMQ (reference sequence). These data belong to a study of T-cell memory formation after mild COVID-19. Study observations and caveats: For contracting clones, CD4+ ones sat mainly in CM and EM, CD8+ in EMRA. Some responding clones appeared in pre-infection memory, suggesting cross-reactive memory joined. Clones contracting day 15 to 85 were balanced CD4/CD8; later expanders leaned CD4+.

The TCR sequence derives from an adult woman who had mild COVID-19 (a few samples of this study predate the infection). Cell type and time point are not known. The specimen was PBMCs or a T cell subset sorted from them (not recorded which). The rearrangement links TRBV13 to TRBJ2-5, with 9 positions matching TRBD1. The CDR3 DNA reads as TGTGCCAGCAGCATACAGGGGGCGTACGGAGAGACCCAGTACTTC. As protein: CASSIQGAYGETQYF.